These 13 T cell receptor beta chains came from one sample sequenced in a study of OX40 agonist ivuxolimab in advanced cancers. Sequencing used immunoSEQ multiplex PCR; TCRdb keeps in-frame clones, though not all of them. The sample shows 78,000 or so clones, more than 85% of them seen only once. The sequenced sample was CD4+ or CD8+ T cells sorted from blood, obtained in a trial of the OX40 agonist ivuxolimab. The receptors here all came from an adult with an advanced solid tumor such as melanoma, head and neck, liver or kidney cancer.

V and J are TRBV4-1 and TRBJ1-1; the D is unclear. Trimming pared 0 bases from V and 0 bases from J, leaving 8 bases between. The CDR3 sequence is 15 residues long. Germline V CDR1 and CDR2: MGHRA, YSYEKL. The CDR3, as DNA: TGCGCCAGCAGCCAAGATAACGGAATGAACACTGAAGCTTTCTTT. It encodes CASSQDNGMNTEAFF.

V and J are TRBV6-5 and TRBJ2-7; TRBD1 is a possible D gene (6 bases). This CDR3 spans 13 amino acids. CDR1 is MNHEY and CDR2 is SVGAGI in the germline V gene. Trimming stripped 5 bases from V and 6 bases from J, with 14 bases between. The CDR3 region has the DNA TGTGCCAGCAGTGGGACAACCGGTGTCGAGCAGTACTTC. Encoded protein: CASSGTTGVEQYF.

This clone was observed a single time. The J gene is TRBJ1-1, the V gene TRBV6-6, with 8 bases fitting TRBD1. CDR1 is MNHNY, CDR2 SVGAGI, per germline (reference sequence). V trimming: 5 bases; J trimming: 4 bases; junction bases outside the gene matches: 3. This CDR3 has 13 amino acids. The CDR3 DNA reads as TGTGCCAGCAGTCAGGGGGCAGTCACTGAAGCTTTCTTT. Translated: CASSQGAVTEAFF.

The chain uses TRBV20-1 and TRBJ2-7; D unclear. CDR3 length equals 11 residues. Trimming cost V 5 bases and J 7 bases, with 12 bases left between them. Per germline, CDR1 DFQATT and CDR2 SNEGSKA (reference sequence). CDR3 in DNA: TGCAGTGCTCGACCCGATGGGGAGCAGTACTTC. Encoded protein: CSARPDGEQYF.

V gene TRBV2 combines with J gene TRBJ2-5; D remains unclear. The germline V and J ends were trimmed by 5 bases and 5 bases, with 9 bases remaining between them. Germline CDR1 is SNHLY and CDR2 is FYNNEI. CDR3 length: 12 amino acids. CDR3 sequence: CASSYPGETQYF. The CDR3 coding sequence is TGTGCCAGCAGTTACCCCGGGGAGACCCAGTACTTC.

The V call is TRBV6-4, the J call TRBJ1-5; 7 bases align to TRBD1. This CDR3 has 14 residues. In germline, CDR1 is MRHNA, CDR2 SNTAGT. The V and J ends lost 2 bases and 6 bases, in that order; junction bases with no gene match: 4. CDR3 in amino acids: CASSDGAGGQPQHF. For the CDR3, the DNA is TGTGCCAGCAGTGACGGGGCAGGGGGTCAGCCCCAGCATTTT.

In DNA form, the CDR3 reads TGTGCCAGCAGCATTTCCCCCGGGACAGTTTACGAGCAGTACTTC. It yields the protein CASSISPGTVYEQYF. The gene calls are TRBV21-1 and TRBJ2-7; TRBD1 was called by the table and not checked on the DNA. TRBV21-1 is tagged as a pseudogene. The CDR3 consists of 15 residues.

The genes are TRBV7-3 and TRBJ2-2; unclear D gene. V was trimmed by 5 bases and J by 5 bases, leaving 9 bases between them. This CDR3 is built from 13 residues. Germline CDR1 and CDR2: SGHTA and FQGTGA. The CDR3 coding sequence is TGTGCCAGCAGCCCTCTAGGAACCGGGGAGCTGTTTTTT. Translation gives CASSPLGTGELFF.

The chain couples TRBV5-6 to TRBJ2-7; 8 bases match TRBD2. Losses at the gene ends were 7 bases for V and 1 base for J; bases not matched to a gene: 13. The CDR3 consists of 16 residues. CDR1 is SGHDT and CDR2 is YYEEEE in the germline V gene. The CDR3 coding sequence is TGTGCCAGCCAACTTGGAAGCGGGGGCCTTTCCTACGAGCAGTACTTC. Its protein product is CASQLGSGGLSYEQYF.

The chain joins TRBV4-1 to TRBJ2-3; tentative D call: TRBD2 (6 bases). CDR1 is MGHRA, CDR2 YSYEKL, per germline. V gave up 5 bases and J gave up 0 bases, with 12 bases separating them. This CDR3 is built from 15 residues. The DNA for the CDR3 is TGCGCCAGCAGCTTAGGACTACCGAGCACAGATACGCAGTATTTT. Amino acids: CASSLGLPSTDTQYF.

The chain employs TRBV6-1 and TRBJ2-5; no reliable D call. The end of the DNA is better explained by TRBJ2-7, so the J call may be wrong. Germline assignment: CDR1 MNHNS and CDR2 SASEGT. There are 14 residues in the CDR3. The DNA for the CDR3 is TGTGCCAGCAGTGAAATGTTGGGTTACTACGAGCAGTACTTC. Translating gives CASSEMLGYYEQYF.

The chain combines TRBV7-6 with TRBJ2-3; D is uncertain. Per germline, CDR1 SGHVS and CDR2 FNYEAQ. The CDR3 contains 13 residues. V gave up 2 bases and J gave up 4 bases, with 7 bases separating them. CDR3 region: CASSLHQADTQYF. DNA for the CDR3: TGTGCCAGCAGCTTACACCAGGCAGATACGCAGTATTTT.

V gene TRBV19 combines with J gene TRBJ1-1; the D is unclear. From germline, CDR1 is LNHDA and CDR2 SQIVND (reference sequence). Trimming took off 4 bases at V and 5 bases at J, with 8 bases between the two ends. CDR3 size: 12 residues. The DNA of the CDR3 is TGTGCCAGTAGTAAAGGGTTTACTGAAGCTTTCTTT. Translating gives CASSKGFTEAFF.